This T cell receptor (beta chain) was sequenced during a study of blood T cell repertoires in COVID-19. Sequencing used immunoSEQ multiplex PCR; TCRdb keeps in-frame clones, though not all of them. The sample holds 200,000 to 250,000 clones, around 80% seen once. The material sequenced was peripheral blood. The TCR originated in a woman aged 70 to 79 with acute or convalescent COVID-19.

The CDR3 loop reads CASSQAPGADYGYTF. The CDR3 nucleotides read TGTGCCAGCAGCCAAGCCCCTGGAGCCGACTATGGCTACACCTTC. The chain combines TRBV4-2 with TRBJ1-2; D gene ambiguous. V lost 1 base, J lost 3 bases, and 12 bases lay in between. The CDR3 covers 15 residues. Germline V gives CDR1 LGHNA, CDR2 YNFKEQ.